The T cell receptor (beta chain) described here comes from a study of shared clonotypes between healthy human individuals. The CDR3 is 16 residues long. V gave up 7 bases and J gave up 2 bases, with 20 bases separating them. Germline V gene data show CDR1 as SGHRS and CDR2 as YFSETQ. The material for each subset, its genomic DNA, was split evenly across several immunoSEQ plates. Repertoires were generated with immunoSEQ multiplex PCR, while TCRdb's copy carries only in-frame clones and drops some. The sample lists about 380,000 clones, 90% to 97% seen once, with about 0.34% in the top ten. This receptor was obtained from a man aged 25 to 45 in good health. The sequenced sample consisted of memory CD8+ T cells sorted from blood. As for subset: CD45RO+ cells pooled with CCR7-negative TemRA cells. The genes are TRBV5-1 and TRBJ2-3, with D perhaps TRBD1 or TRBD2 (5 bases each). The CDR3 bases are TGCGCCAGCGCCGAGGGACCGGGTCGAAACACAGATACGCAGTATTTT. It is translated as CASAEGPGRNTDTQYF.